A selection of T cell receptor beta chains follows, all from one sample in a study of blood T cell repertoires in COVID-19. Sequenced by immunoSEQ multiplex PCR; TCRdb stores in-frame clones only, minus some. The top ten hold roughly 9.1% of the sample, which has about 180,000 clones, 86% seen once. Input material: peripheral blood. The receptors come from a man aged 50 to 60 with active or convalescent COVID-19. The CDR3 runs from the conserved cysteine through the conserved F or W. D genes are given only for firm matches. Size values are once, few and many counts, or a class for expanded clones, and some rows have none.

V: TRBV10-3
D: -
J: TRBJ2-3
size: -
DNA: TGTGCCATCATGCAGCGGGCCACGGATACGCAGTATTTT
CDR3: CAIMQRATDTQYF

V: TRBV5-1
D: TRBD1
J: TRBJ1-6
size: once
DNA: TGCGCCAGCAGCTTGGGGGGACAGAAGTATAATTCACCCCTCCACTTT
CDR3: CASSLGGQKYNSPLHF

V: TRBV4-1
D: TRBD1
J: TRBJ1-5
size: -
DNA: TGCGCCAGCAGCCAAGCCCATACAGGGGGCGAGAAGCCCCAGCATTTT
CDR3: CASSQAHTGGEKPQHF

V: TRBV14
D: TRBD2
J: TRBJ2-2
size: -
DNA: TGTGCCAGCAGCCAAGATCTCTGGGGGAGGGCCACCGGGGAGCTGTTTTTT
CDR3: CASSQDLWGRATGELFF

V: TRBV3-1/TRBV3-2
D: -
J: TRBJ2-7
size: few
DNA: TGTGCCAGCAGCCAAAGGGACATCTCCTACGAGCAGTACTTC
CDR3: CASSQRDISYEQYF

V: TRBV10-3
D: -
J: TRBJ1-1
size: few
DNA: TGTGCCATTCGCCTTGATGAGGGAGCCACTGAAGCTTTCTTT
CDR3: CAIRLDEGATEAFF

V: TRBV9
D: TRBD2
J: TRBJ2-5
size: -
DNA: TGTGCCAGCAGCGTAGGGCTAGCGGATATACAAGAGACCCAGTACTTC
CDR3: CASSVGLADIQETQYF

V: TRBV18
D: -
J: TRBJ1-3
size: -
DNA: TGTGCCAGCTCCCCAAACTATGCCCCAAGCTCTGGAAACACCATATATTTT
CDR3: CASSPNYAPSSGNTIYF

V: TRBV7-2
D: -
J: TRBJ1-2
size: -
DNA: TGTGCCAGCAGCACGACAGCTAACTATGGCTACACCTTC
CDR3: CASSTTANYGYTF

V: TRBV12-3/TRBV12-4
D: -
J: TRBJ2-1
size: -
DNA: TGTGCCAGCGGAAAGGGGGGGTACAATGAGCAGTTCTTC
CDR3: CASGKGGYNEQFF

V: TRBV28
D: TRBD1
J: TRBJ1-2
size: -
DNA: TGTGCCAGCAATCCCGGGGACAGGGGATTGAATTACACCTTC
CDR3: CASNPGDRGLNYTF

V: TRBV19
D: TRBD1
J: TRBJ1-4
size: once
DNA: TGTGCCAGTAGTAAGGGACAGGGGAATGAAAAACTGTTTTTT
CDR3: CASSKGQGNEKLFF

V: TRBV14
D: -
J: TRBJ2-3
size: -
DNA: TGTGCCAGCAGCGCCAGGGGCGCAGATACGCAGTATTTT
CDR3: CASSARGADTQYF

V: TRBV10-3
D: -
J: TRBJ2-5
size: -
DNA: TGTGCCATCAGTTACAGGGAACAAGAGACCCAGTACTTC
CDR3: CAISYREQETQYF

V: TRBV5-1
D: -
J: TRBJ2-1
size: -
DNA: TGCGCCAGCAGCTTGTCCAACTCGATAGGCCGGGATGAGCAGTTCTTC
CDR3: CASSLSNSIGRDEQFF

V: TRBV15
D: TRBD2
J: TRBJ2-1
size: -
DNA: TGTGCCACCAGCACTCCGGGGGGGCGGAACAATGAGCAGTTCTTC
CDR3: CATSTPGGRNNEQFF

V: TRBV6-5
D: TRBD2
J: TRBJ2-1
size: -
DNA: TGTGCCAGCAGTTCCCAGCGGGAGGGCCACAATGAGCAGTTCTTC
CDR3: CASSSQREGHNEQFF

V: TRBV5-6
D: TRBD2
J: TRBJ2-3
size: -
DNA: TGTGCCAGCAGCCCCCTAGCGGGGGGATATAAAGATACGCAGTATTTT
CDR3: CASSPLAGGYKDTQYF

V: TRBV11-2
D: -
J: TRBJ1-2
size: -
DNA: TGTGCCAGCAGCTCTAACAGGGTTGGCTACACCTTC
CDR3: CASSSNRVGYTF

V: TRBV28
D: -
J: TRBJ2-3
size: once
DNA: TGTGCCAGCAGTTTATGGGGGGCCACAGATACGCAGTATTTT
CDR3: CASSLWGATDTQYF

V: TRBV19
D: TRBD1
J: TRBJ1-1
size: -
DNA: TGTGCCAGTAGTTATGACAGGGGGCCCACTGAAGCTTTCTTT
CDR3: CASSYDRGPTEAFF

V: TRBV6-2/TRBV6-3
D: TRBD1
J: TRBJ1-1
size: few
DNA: TGTGCCAGCAGTTCGGGGGACAGGGTACTTCGTACTGAAGCTTTCTTT
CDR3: CASSSGDRVLRTEAFF

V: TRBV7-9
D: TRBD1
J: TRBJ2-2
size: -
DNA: TGTGCCAGCAGCGGACAGGGGCGAAAGAACACCGGGGAGCTGTTTTTT
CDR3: CASSGQGRKNTGELFF

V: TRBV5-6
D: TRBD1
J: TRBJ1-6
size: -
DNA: TGTGCCAGCAGCTGGGGACAGGGCAATTCACCCCTCCACTTT
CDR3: CASSWGQGNSPLHF

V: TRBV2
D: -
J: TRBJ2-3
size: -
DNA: TGTGCCAGCAGTTTTTCAGGGTTGGAAGCAAATACGCAGTATTTT
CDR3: CASSFSGLEANTQYF

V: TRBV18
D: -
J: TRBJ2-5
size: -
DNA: TGTGCCAGCCCTCAATCAGGGTACCAAGAGACCCAGTACTTC
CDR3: CASPQSGYQETQYF

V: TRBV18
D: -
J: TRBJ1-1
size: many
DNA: TGTGCCAGCTCACCACCGGCAGGGAGGACTGAAGCTTTCTTT
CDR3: CASSPPAGRTEAFF

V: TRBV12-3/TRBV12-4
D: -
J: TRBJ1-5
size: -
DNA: TGTGCCAGCAGTCCCGCCGGAGGTGGGCCCCAGCATTTT
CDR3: CASSPAGGGPQHF

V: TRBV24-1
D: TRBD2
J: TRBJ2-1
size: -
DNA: TGTGCCACCAGAACTAGCGGGGGAGATGAGCAGTTCTTC
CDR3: CATRTSGGDEQFF

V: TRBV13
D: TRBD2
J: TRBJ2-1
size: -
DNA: TGTGCCAGCAGCCCGGGACTAGCGGAGCTACGGAGCATCTACAATGAGCAGTTCTTC
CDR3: CASSPGLAELRSIYNEQFF

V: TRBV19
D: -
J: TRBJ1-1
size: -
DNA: TGTGCCAGTAGTACAGACAGGAACACTGAAGCTTTCTTT
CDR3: CASSTDRNTEAFF

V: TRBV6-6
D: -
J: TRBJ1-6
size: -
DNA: TGTGCCAGCAGTTACCTGAGCTCCTATAATTCACCCCTCCACTTT
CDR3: CASSYLSSYNSPLHF

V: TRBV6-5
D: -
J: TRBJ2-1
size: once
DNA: TGTGCCAGCAGTTCCACCGGACTTAACAATGAGCAGTTCTTC
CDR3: CASSSTGLNNEQFF

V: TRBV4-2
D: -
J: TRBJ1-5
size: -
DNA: TGTGCCAGCAGCCAAGCGAAAGAAACCGGGACAATGAGCAATCAGCCCCAGCATTTT
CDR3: CASSQAKETGTMSNQPQHF

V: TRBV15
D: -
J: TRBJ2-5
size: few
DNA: TGTGCCACCAGCAGTCGACAGGGAGGAGAGACCCAGTACTTC
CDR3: CATSSRQGGETQYF

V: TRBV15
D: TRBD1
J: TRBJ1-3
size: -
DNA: TGTGCCACCAGCAGAGAGGTGGGGACAGGCCGGAACACCATATATTTT
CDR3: CATSREVGTGRNTIYF

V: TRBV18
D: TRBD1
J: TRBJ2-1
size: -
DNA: TGTGCCAGCTCACCACCTCTTAGGGGACAGGTTCATCATGAGCAGTTCTTC
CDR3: CASSPPLRGQVHHEQFF

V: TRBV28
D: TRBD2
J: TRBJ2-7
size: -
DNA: TGTGCCAGCAGTTTACTCGGTTCTAGCGGGGGCTACGAGCAGTACTTC
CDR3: CASSLLGSSGGYEQYF

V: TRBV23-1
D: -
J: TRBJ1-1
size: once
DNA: TGCGCCAGCAGTCCGTCCCGACGTTGGGGGGGTGCTTTCTTT
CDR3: CASSPSRRWGGAFF